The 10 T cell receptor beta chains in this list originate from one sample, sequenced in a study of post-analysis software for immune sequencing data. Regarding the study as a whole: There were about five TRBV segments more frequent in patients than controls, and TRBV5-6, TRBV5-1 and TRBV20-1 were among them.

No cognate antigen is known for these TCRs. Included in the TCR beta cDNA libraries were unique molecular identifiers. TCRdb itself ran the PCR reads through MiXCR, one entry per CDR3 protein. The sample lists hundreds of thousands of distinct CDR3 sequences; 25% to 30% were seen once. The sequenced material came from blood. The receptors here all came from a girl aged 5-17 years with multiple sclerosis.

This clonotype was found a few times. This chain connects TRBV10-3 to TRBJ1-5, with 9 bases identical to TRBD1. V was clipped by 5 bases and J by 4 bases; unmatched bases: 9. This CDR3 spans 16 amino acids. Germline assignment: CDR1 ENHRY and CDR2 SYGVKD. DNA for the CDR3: TGTGCCATCAGTCCCCTCCCGACAGGGGGAAATCAGCCCCAGCATTTT. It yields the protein CAISPLPTGGNQPQHF.

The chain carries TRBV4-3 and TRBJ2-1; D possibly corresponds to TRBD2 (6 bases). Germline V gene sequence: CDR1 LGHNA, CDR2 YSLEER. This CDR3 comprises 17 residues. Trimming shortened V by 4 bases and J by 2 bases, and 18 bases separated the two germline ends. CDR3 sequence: CASSPEFPGLTYNEQFF. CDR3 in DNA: TGCGCCAGCAGCCCAGAATTTCCGGGACTGACCTACAATGAGCAGTTCTTC.

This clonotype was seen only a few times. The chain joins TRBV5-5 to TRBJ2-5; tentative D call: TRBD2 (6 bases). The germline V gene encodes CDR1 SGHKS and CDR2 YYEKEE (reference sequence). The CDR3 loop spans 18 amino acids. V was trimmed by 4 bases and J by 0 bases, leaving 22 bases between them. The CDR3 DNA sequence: TGTGCCAGCAGCCGTCTTGGCAGCCCATGGAGGGACCAAGAGACCCAGTACTTC. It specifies CASSRLGSPWRDQETQYF.

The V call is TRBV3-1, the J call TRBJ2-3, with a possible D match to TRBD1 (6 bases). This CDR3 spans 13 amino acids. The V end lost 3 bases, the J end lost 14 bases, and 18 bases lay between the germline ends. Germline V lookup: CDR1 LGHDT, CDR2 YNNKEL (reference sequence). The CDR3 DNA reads TGTGCCAGCAGCCAGGTCAGGGGTGAAAAGCTGTATTTT. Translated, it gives CASSQVRGEKLYF.

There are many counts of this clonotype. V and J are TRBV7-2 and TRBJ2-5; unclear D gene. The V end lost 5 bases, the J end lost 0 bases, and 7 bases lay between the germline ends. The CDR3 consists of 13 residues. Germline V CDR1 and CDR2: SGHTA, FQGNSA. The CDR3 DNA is TGTGCCAGCAGCGTGGGTCACCAAGAGACCCAGTACTTC. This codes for CASSVGHQETQYF. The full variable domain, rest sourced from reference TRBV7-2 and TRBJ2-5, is GAGVSQSPSNKVTEKGKDVELRCDPISGHTALYWYRQSLGQGLEFLIYFQGNSAPDKSGLPSDRFSAERTGGSVSTLTIQRTQQEDSAVYLCASSVGHQETQYFGPGTRLLVL.

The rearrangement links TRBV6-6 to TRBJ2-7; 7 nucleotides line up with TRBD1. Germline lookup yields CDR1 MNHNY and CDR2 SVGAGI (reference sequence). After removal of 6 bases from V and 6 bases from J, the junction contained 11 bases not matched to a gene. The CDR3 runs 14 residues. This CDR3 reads CASSSTGEGCEQYF. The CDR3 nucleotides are TGTGCCAGCAGCTCTACAGGGGAAGGCTGCGAGCAGTACTTC.

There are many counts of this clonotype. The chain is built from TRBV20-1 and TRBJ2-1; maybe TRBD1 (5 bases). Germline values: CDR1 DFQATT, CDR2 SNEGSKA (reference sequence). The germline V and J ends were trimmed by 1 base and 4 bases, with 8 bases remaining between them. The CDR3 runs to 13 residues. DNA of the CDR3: TGCAGTGCTAGAGCCAGGGTATACAATGAGCAGTTCTTC. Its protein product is CSARARVYNEQFF.

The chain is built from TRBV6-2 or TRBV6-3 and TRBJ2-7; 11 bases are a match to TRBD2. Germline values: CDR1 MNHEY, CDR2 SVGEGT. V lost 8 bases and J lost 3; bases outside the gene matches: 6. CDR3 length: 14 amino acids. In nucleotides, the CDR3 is TGTGCCAGCGGGCGGACTAGCGGGCTCTACGAGCAGTACTTC. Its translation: CASGRTSGLYEQYF.

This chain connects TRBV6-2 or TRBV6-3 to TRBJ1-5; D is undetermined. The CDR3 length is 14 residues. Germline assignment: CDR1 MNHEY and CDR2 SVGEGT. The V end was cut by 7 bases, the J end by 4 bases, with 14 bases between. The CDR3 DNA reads TGTGCCAGCACCTTGATGGACTATAATCAGCCCCAGCATTTT. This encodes CASTLMDYNQPQHF.

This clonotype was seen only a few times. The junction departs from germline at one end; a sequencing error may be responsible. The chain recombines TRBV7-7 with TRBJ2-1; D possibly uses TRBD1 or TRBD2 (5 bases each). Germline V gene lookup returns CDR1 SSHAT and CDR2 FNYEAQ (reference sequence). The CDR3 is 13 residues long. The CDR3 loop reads CASSLGTLNEQFF. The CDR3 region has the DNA TGTGCTAGCAGCTTAGGGACGCTCAATGAGCAGTTCTTC.